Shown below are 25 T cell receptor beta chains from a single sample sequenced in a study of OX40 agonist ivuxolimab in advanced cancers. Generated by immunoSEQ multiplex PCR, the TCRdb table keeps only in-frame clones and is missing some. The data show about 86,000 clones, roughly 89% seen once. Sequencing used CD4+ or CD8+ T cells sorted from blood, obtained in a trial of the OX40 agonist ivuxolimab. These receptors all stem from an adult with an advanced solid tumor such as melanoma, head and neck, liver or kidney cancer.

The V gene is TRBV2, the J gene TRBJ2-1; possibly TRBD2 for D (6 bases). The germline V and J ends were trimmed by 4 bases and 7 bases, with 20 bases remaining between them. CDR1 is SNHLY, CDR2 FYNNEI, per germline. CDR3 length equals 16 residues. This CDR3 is CASSVSTGVTVNEQFF. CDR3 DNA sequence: TGTGCCAGCAGTGTATCCACGGGAGTTACTGTGAATGAGCAGTTCTTC.

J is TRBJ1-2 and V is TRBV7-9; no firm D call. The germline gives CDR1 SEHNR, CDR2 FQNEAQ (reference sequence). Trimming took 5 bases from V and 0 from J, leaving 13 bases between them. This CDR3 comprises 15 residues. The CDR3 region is CASSASGTANYGYTF. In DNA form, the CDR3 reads TGTGCCAGCAGCGCGTCAGGTACAGCTAACTATGGCTACACCTTC.

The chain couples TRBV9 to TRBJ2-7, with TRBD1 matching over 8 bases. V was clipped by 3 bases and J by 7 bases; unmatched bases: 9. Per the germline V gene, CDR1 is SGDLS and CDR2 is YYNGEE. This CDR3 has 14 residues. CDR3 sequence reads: CASSALTGVGEQYF. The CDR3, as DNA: TGTGCCAGCAGCGCCCTGACAGGGGTGGGAGAGCAGTACTTC.

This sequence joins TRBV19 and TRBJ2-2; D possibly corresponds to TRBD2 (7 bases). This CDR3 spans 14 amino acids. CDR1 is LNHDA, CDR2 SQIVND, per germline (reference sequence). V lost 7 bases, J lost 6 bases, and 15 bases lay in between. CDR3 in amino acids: CASTWGAGAGELFF. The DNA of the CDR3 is TGTGCCAGTACCTGGGGGGCGGGAGCCGGGGAGCTGTTTTTT.

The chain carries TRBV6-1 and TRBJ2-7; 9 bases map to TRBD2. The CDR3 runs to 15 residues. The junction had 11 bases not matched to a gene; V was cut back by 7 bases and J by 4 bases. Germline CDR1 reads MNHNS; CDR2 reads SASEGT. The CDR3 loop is CASIRGLAGLYEQYF. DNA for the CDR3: TGTGCCAGCATACGGGGGCTAGCGGGACTTTACGAGCAGTACTTC.

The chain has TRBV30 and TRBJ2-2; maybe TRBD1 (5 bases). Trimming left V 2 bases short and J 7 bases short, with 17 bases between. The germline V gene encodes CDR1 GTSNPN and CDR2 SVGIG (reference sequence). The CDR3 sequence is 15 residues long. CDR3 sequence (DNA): TGTGCCTGGAGTTTTCGGACACATATCGGCGGGGAGCTGTTTTTT. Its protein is CAWSFRTHIGGELFF.

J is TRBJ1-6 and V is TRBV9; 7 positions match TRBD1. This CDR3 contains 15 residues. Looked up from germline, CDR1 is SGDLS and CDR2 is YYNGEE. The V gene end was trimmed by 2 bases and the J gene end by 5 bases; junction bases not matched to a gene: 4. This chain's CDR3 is CASSVRDSHNSPLHF. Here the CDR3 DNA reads TGTGCCAGCAGCGTCCGGGACAGTCATAATTCACCCCTCCACTTT.

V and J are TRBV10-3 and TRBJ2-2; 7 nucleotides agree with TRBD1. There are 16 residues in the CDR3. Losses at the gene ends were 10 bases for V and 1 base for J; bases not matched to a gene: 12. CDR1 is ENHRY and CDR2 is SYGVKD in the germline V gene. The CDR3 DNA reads TGTGCCAGCAATCCGATAGACAGGGTGAACACCGGGGAGCTGTTTTTT. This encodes CASNPIDRVNTGELFF.

DNA of the CDR3: TGTGCCTGGAGCGGGACAGGGCCCTACGAGCAGTACTTC. Protein sequence: CAWSGTGPYEQYF. The chain links TRBV30 to TRBJ2-7; 9 positions match TRBD1. The germline V gene has CDR1 GTSNPN and CDR2 SVGIG (reference sequence). V lost 3 bases and J lost 2; bases outside the gene matches: 2. This CDR3 has 13 residues.

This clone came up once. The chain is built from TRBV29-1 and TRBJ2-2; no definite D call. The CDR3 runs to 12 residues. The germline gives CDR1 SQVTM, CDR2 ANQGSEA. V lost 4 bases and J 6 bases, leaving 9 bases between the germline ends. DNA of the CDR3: TGCAGCGTTGGGAGCTTCTCCGGGGAGCTGTTTTTT. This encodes CSVGSFSGELFF.

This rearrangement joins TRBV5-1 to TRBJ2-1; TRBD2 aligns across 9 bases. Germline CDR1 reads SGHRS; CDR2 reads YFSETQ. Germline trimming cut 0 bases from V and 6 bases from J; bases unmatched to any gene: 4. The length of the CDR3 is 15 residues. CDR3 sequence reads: CASSLAWGLANEQFF. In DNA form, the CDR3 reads TGCGCCAGCAGCTTGGCCTGGGGACTAGCCAATGAGCAGTTCTTC.

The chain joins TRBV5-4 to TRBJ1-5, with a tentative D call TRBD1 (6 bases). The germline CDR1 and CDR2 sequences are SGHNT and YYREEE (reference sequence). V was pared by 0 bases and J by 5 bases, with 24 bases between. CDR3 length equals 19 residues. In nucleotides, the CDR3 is TGTGCCAGCAGCTTGGACAAGGGTTTAGACAGGCCCCTTGATCAGCCCCAGCATTTT. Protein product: CASSLDKGLDRPLDQPQHF.

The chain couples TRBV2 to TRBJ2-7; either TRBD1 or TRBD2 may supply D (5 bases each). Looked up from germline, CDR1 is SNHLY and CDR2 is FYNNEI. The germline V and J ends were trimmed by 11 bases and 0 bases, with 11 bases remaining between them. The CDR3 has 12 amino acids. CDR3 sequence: CASRGGSYEQYF. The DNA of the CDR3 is TGTGCCTCCCGGGGCGGCTCCTACGAGCAGTACTTC.

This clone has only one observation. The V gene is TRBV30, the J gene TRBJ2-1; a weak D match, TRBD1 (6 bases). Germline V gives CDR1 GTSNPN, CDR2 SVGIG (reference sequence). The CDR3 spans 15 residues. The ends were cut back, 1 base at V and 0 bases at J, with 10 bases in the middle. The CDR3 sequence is CAWSADSSSYNEQFF. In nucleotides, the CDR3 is TGTGCCTGGAGTGCGGACAGTAGCTCCTACAATGAGCAGTTCTTC.

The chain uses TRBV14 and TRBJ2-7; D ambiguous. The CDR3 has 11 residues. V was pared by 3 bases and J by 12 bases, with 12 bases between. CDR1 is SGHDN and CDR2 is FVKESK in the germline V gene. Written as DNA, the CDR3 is TGTGCCAGCAGCCATGGTGCAGCGATGTACTTC. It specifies CASSHGAAMYF.

The CDR3 here is CASSLGPGLAGVYEQFF. Here the CDR3 DNA reads TGTGCCAGCAGCTTAGGCCCGGGACTAGCGGGGGTGTATGAGCAGTTCTTC. The chain uses TRBV7-2 and TRBJ2-1; 14 bases fit TRBD2. V was pared by 1 base and J by 8 bases, with 7 bases of the junction left unmatched. CDR3 size: 17 residues. The germline CDR1 and CDR2 sequences are SGHTA and FQGNSA.

CDR3: CASIKDRSGYEQYF. In DNA, the CDR3 is TGTGCCAGCATCAAGGACAGGTCCGGCTACGAGCAGTACTTC. The chain combines TRBV2 with TRBJ2-7, with 7 bases aligning to TRBD1. Losses at the gene ends were 7 bases for V and 3 bases for J; bases not matched to a gene: 9. The CDR3 consists of 14 residues. Germline loops: CDR1 SNHLY, CDR2 FYNNEI.

The CDR3 spells CASSRGQSNTGELFF. CDR3 bases: TGTGCCAGCAGCAGGGGGCAGAGCAACACCGGGGAGCTGTTTTTT. The chain is built from TRBV9 and TRBJ2-2, with 7 bases fitting TRBD1. Germline V gene sequence: CDR1 SGDLS, CDR2 YYNGEE. V lost 4 bases, J lost 2 bases, and 5 bases stayed unmatched. CDR3 length equals 15 residues.

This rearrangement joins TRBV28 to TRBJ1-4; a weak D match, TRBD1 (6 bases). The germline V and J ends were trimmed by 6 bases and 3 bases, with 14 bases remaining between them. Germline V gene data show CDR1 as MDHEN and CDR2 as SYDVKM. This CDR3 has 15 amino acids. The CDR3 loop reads CASSSGTPSNEKLFF. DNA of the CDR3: TGTGCCAGCAGCTCCGGGACACCTTCTAATGAAAAACTGTTTTTT.

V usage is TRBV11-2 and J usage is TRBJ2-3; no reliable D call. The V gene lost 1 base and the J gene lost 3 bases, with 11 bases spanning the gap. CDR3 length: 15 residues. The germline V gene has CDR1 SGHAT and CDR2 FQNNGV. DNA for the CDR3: TGTGCCAGCAGCTTAGCAACCTTACTTACAGATACGCAGTATTTT. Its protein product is CASSLATLLTDTQYF.

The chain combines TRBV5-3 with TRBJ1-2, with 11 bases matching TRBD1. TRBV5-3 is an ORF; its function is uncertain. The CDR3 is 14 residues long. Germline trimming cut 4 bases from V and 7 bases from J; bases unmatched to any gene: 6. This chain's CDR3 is CARSRRTGGCGYTF. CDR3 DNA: TGTGCCAGAAGCCGGAGGACAGGGGGCTGTGGCTACACCTTC.

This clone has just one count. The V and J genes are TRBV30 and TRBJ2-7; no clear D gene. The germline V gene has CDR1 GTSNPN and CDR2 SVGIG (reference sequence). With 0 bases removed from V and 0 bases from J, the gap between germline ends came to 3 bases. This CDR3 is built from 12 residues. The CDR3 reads CAWSVFSYEQYF. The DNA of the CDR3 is TGTGCCTGGAGTGTGTTCTCCTACGAGCAGTACTTC. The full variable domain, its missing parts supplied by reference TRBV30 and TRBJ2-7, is SQTIHQWPATLVQPVGSPLSLECTVEGTSNPNLYWYRQAAGRGLQLLFYSVGIGQISSEVPQNLSASRPQDRQFILSSKKLLLSDSGFYLCAWSVFSYEQYFGPGTRLTVT.

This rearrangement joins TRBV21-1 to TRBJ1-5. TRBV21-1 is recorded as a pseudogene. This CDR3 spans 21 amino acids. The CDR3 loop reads CASSKIGRTVGSSRRDQPQHF. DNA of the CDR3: TGTGCCAGCAGCAAAATCGGTAGGACCGTCGGGAGTTCGAGGAGGGATCAGCCCCAGCATTTT.

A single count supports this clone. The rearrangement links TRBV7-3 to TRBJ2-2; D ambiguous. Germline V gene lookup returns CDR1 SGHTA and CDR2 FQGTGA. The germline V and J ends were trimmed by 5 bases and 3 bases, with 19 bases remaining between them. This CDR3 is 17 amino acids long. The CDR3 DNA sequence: TGTGCCAGCAGCATCCCCACTCAGCCCCGGTACACCGGGGAGCTGTTTTTT. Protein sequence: CASSIPTQPRYTGELFF.

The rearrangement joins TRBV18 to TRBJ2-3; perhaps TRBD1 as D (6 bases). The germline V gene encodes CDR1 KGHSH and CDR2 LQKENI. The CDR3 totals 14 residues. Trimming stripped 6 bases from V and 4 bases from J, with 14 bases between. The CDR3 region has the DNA TGTGCCAGCTCTCGGGACAAGGCGGCAGATACGCAGTATTTT. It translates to CASSRDKAADTQYF.